Shown below are 5 T cell receptor beta chains from a single sample sequenced in a study of T-cell reconstitution after alpha-beta-depleted transplantation in children. Unique molecular identifiers were built into the TCRbeta library. TCRdb reprocessed the PCR reads with MiXCR, giving one entry per CDR3 protein. The sample contains 450,000 to 600,000 distinct CDR3 sequences, about a sixth of which appear only once. The sample was PBMCs from the stem cell graft donor, taken from the stem cell graft. The origin of the receptors is a human donor who donated a stem cell graft to a child with acute lymphoblastic leukemia.

The chain carries TRBV27 and TRBJ2-3, with no clear D. Trimming took off 3 bases at V and 1 base at J, with 11 bases between the two ends. The CDR3 is 15 amino acids. Germline lookup yields CDR1 MNHEY and CDR2 SMNVEV (reference sequence). The CDR3 loop is CASSFLGTGTDTQYF. CDR3 DNA sequence: TGTGCCAGCAGTTTCCTTGGTACGGGCACAGATACGCAGTATTTT.

This clonotype occurred a few times. The chain links TRBV29-1 to TRBJ2-7, with 9 bases aligning to TRBD1. J was trimmed by 2 bases and V by 7 bases; bases with no gene match: 9. CDR1 and CDR2 from the germline V gene are SQVTM and ANQGSEA. This CDR3 has 14 amino acids. The CDR3: CSATTGGLTYEQYF. CDR3 bases: TGCAGCGCGACTACAGGGGGCCTCACCTACGAGCAGTACTTC.

Details on this clonotype: The junction departs from germline at one end; a sequencing error may be responsible. The chain links TRBV12-3 or TRBV12-4 to TRBJ1-1, with no clear D. This CDR3 spans 12 amino acids. In nucleotides, the CDR3 is TGTGCCAGCACCCTAGACGCCGGGGAAGTTTTCTTT. Translation: CASTLDAGEVFF.

This clonotype was seen a handful of times. The chain employs TRBV5-8 and TRBJ2-3; 9 bases line up with TRBD2. The germline gives CDR1 SGHTS, CDR2 YDEGEE. The CDR3 has 16 residues. J was trimmed by 3 bases and V by 0 bases; bases with no gene match: 5. This CDR3 is CASSLAILAGTDTQYF. The CDR3 nucleotides read TGTGCCAGCAGCTTGGCCATTCTAGCGGGAACAGATACGCAGTATTTT.

This chain uses TRBV7-8 with TRBJ1-1; 9 bases match TRBD1. Per the germline V gene, CDR1 is SGHVS and CDR2 is FQNEAQ. V was clipped by 5 bases and J by 10 bases; unmatched bases: 8. CDR3 length equals 13 residues. CDR3 loop: CASSRYRGRAAFF. CDR3 sequence (DNA): TGTGCCAGCAGCCGTTACAGGGGGCGCGCAGCTTTCTTT. The full variable domain, completed using reference TRBV7-8 and TRBJ1-1, is GAGVSQSPRYKVAKRGQDVALRCDPISGHVSLFWYQQALGQGPEFLTYFQNEAQLDKSGLPSDRFFAERPEGSVSTLKIQRTQQEDSAVYLCASSRYRGRAAFFGQGTRLTVV.